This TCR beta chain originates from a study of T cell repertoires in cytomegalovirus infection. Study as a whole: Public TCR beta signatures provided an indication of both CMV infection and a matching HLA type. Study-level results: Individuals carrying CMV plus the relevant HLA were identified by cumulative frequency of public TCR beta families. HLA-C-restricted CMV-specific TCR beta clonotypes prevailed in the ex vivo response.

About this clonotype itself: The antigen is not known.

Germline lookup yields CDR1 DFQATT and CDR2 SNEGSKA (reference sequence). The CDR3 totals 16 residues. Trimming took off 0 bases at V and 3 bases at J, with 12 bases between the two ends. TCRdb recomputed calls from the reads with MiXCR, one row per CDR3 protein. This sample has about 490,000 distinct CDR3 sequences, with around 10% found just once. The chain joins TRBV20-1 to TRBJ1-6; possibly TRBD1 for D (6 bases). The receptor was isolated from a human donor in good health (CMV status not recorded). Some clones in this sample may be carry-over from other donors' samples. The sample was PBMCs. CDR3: CSARDLGGSYNSPLHF. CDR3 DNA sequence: TGCAGTGCTAGAGATCTAGGGGGAAGCTATAATTCACCCCTCCACTTT.